This TCR beta chain comes out of a study of regulatory T cells in long-lasting Graves disease. Findings of the study overall: Persistent Graves' patients showed reduced TCR diversity versus newly diagnosed patients.

The time point was: newly diagnosed GD, antithyroid drugs for less than 3 months. RNA extracted from PBMCs served as the sequencing template. Under American Thyroid Association guidelines, Graves' disease was diagnosed. Patients all came to the study from an endocrinology department in Xi'an, China. Arm-PCR of CDR3 regions with iRepertoire HTBI primers generated TCR beta libraries. TCRdb analysed the multiplex PCR reads with MiXCR anew, one entry per CDR3 protein. The data show 200,000 to 250,000 distinct CDR3 sequences, around 19% seen once. This clonotype was recorded at least ten times. No antigen is known for it. CDR1 is SGHTA, CDR2 FQGTGA, per germline. Trimming took off 0 bases at V and 0 bases at J, with 16 bases between the two ends. This CDR3 has 18 residues. The same data also contributed to another study, on T cells in Graves' hyperthyroidism and ophthalmopathy.

V and J are TRBV7-3 and TRBJ2-3; D is uncertain. Specimen: peripheral blood mononuclear cells (PBMCs), collected at new diagnosis, from a patient treated with antithyroid drugs. The receptor's source is a woman aged 30 to 39 with Graves disease. CDR3: CASSLTASVGASTDTQYF. The CDR3 DNA follows: TGTGCCAGCAGCTTAACGGCCTCAGTCGGAGCTAGCACAGATACGCAGTATTTT.